The present T cell receptor (beta chain) was sequenced within a study of cytomegalovirus exposure and HLA in healthy donors (dated by TCRdb to 2016 to 2017). Concerning the study at large: According to a later analysis, one platform produced both the 110 or so validation repertoires and the 720 or so repertoires of the first cohort. The aim of the study was to test whether cataloging public T cell receptors could identify signatures of past pathogen exposure. To predict cytomegalovirus infection status, the study brought together high-throughput TCR immunosequencing, statistical association of individual TCRs with disease status, and machine learning. Besides the first cohort of approximately 670 subjects, a separate validation cohort made up of some 110 different subjects was used.

Donors formed part of the validation cohort, which comprised 120 subjects and was distinct from the first cohort of 690 or so subjects. Remarks on this clone: Which antigen it targets is not known. The sample holds no much larger clone one base away, and base qualities are not on file.

Taken from the germline V gene, the CDR1 and CDR2 loops are SGHDN and FVKESK. Here V drops 5 bases and J drops 3 bases, and the junction holds 7 bases not matched to any gene. The CDR3, cysteine through phenylalanine, is 14 amino acids long. CDR3 DNA is the only sequence kept; it has 42 bases, read in frame from the first base. The library was obtained by the immunoSEQ multiplex PCR assay. The paper's processing steps were these. To diagnose cytomegalovirus status from the catalog of TCR beta chain sequences, a statistical classification framework was built. TCRdb took over this immuneACCESS table, retaining in-frame rearrangements with V and J assigned. Such tables are incomplete; in checked studies, under half of the missing clones stem from an unresolved V gene, and the remainder is unexplained. The V and J calls and clone size come from that table; D and trimming were worked out from the DNA. This sample holds about 120,000 clones; approximately 86% were observed only once. The ten largest clones add up to about 4.4% of the sample.

The investigation overall reported the following: In vitro tests confirmed that three of the cytomegalovirus-associated TCR beta chains recognize cytomegalovirus antigens. Cytomegalovirus status was reported to be diagnosed by the classifier with high specificity and sensitivity in both the original and validation cohorts. A later analysis lacked HLA typing for the validation cohort, so it scored co-occurrence in that cohort across all 130 or so repertoires. The study listed 164 TCR beta chains as associated with cytomegalovirus. Of the cluster scores, approximately 95% were above 0 in a later analysis, which found that TCRs clustered in the first cohort also tended to co-occur in the 120 validation repertoires. Most TCR sequences were seen in very few donors, while some public TCRs were found in many individuals. The authors suggested that the approach could potentially be extended to other disease states and immunological phenotypes.

The sequence was obtained from a young man in good health and CMV-seropositive. In this chain, TRBV14 is recombined with TRBJ2-7, and 7 junction bases match TRBD1. Sequencing was carried out using PBMCs. The DNA reads TGTGCCAGCAGCGCGAGGGACAGCCTCTACGAGCAGTACTTC. It codes for CASSARDSLYEQYF.